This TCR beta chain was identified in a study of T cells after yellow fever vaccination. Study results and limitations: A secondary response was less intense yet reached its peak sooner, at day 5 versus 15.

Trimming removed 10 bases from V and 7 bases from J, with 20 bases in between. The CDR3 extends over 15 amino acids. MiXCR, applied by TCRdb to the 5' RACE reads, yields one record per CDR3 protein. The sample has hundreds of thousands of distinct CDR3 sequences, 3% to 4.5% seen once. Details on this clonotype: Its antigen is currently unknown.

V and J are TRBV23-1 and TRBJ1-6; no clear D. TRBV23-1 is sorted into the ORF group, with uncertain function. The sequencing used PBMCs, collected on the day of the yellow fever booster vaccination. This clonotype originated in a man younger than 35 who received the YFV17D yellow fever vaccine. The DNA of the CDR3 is TGCGCCATCCATGCGGCGGATCATCGGAATTCACCCCTCCACTTT. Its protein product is CAIHAADHRNSPLHF.